The 23 T cell receptor beta chains in this list originate from one sample, sequenced in a study of blood T cell repertoires in COVID-19. Sequencing used immunoSEQ multiplex PCR; TCRdb keeps in-frame clones, though not all of them. Here the sample spans about 330,000 clones, 92% being singletons. Sequenced material: PBMCs or T cells enriched from blood (not recorded which). The receptors originated from a woman younger than 45 who had recovered from COVID-19.

This chain joins TRBV18 and TRBJ1-4, with D unclear. Germline V gene sequence: CDR1 KGHSH, CDR2 LQKENI. The CDR3 contains 15 residues. V was shortened by 6 bases and J by 0 bases, with 11 bases between the two germline ends. CDR3 nucleotide sequence: TGTGCCAGCTCGCTTAACACCGCAACTAATGAAAAACTGTTTTTT. Encoded protein: CASSLNTATNEKLFF.

The J gene is TRBJ2-1, the V gene TRBV19; D is perhaps TRBD2 (6 bases). V was trimmed by 0 bases and J by 8 bases, leaving 17 bases between them. Germline-derived CDR1 and CDR2 are LNHDA and SQIVND (reference sequence). This CDR3 spans 16 amino acids. The CDR3 here is CASSIDLTGVLDEQFF. For the CDR3, the DNA is TGTGCCAGTAGTATAGATCTGACGGGAGTATTGGATGAGCAGTTCTTC.

J is TRBJ1-1 and V is TRBV29-1, with TRBD1 matching 8 bases. The CDR3 is 14 amino acids. With V trimmed by 3 bases and J by 4 bases, 7 bases remained unmatched. Looked up from germline, CDR1 is SQVTM and CDR2 is ANQGSEA. CDR3 sequence: CSVDFGQGLTEAFF. The DNA of the CDR3 is TGCAGCGTTGATTTCGGACAGGGACTCACTGAAGCTTTCTTT. Full variable domain (remainder filled in from reference TRBV29-1 and TRBJ1-1): SAVISQKPSRDICQRGTSLTIQCQVDSQVTMMFWYRQQPGQSLTLIATANQGSEATYESGFVIDKFPISRPNLTFSTLTVSNMSPEDSSIYLCSVDFGQGLTEAFFGQGTRLTVV.

This rearrangement joins TRBV7-9 to TRBJ2-3; TRBD1 aligns across 8 bases. This CDR3 spans 12 amino acids. Germline loops: CDR1 SEHNR, CDR2 FQNEAQ (reference sequence). J lost 14 bases, V lost 3 bases, and 7 bases had no gene match. The CDR3 here is CASSFGQGELYF. CDR3 nucleotide sequence: TGTGCCAGCAGCTTCGGACAGGGAGAGCTGTATTTT. Based on the CDR3 plus reference TRBV7-9 and TRBJ2-3, the full variable domain is DTGVSQNPRHKITKRGQNVTFRCDPISEHNRLYWYRQTLGQGPEFLTYFQNEAQLEKSRLLSDRFSAERPKGSFSTLEIQRTEQGDSAMYLCASSFGQGELYFGPGTRLTVL.

V usage is TRBV5-6 and J usage is TRBJ2-3; the match to TRBD2 covers 8 bases. The CDR3 spans 19 residues. V was pared by 1 base and J by 6 bases, with 19 bases of the junction left unmatched. CDR1 and CDR2 (germline): SGHDT, YYEEEE. This CDR3 is CASSLWNAGRAGRADTQYF. In nucleotides, the CDR3 is TGTGCCAGCAGCTTGTGGAACGCCGGGAGGGCAGGTCGCGCGGATACGCAGTATTTT.

The chain carries TRBV5-1 and TRBJ2-7; TRBD1 aligns across 7 bases. The ends lost 4 bases at V and 6 bases at J; junction bases unmatched: 7. CDR3 length: 13 residues. Germline CDR1 is SGHRS and CDR2 is YFSETQ. The CDR3 is CASSPFSGGEQYF. The CDR3 DNA sequence: TGCGCCAGCAGCCCTTTCTCAGGGGGCGAGCAGTACTTC.

CDR3 nucleotide sequence: TGTGCCAGCAGCCATCCTCACGGGGGGGCGGCTGGATACGAGCAGTACTTC. Encoded protein: CASSHPHGGAAGYEQYF. The chain employs TRBV3-1 (or the pseudogene TRBV3-2) and TRBJ2-7; the match to TRBD2 covers 8 bases. The trim removed 3 bases at V and 4 bases at J, leaving 14 bases unmatched. The CDR3 is 17 amino acids. The germline CDR1 and CDR2 sequences are LGHDT and YNNKEL (reference sequence).

The CDR3, as DNA: TGTGCCAGCATCCCGCCAGCCGGGACTAGCGTGACCCAAGAGACCCAGTACTTC. Translating gives CASIPPAGTSVTQETQYF. This chain uses TRBV28 with TRBJ2-5; TRBD2 matches at 10 bases. The ends lost 7 bases at V and 1 base at J; junction bases unmatched: 15. Germline CDR1 MDHEN, CDR2 SYDVKM. The CDR3 is 18 residues long.

V usage is TRBV14 and J usage is TRBJ1-1; D is unclear. CDR3 size: 13 residues. V was clipped by 6 bases and J by 3 bases, with 11 bases between them. Germline V lookup: CDR1 SGHDN, CDR2 FVKESK. The CDR3, as DNA: TGTGCCAGCAGACACGAGCGGTACACTGAAGCTTTCTTT. Its translation: CASRHERYTEAFF. The full variable domain, in which reference TRBV14 and TRBJ1-1 provide the parts outside the CDR3, is EAGVTQFPSHSVIEKGQTVTLRCDPISGHDNLYWYRRVMGKEIKFLLHFVKESKQDESGMPNNRFLAERTGGTYSTLKVQPAELEDSGVYFCASRHERYTEAFFGQGTRLTVV.

This clone appeared a single time. The chain has TRBV5-1 and TRBJ2-3, with 11 nucleotides matching TRBD2. V lost 0 bases to trimming and J lost 1 base; unmatched junction nucleotides: 7. Per the germline V gene, CDR1 is SGHRS and CDR2 is YFSETQ. The length of the CDR3 is 18 residues. The CDR3 DNA reads as TGCGCCAGCAGCTTGGAGACTAGCGGGGTAGTGGGCACAGATACGCAGTATTTT. This sequence encodes CASSLETSGVVGTDTQYF.

This sequence joins TRBV28 and TRBJ2-2; D possibly corresponds to TRBD2 (6 bases). This CDR3 contains 16 residues. The V end lost 1 base, the J end lost 4 bases, and 13 bases lay between the germline ends. In germline, CDR1 is MDHEN, CDR2 SYDVKM. The CDR3 nucleotides are TGTGCCAGCAGTTTATCGGGGCAGGGAGGCACCGGGGAGCTGTTTTTT. This gives the protein CASSLSGQGGTGELFF.

The chain employs TRBV4-1 and TRBJ2-7; D gene unclear. Germline V CDR1 and CDR2: MGHRA, YSYEKL. V lost 4 bases to trimming and J lost 3 bases, with 13 bases between them. This CDR3 spans 14 amino acids. The DNA of the CDR3 is TGCGCCAGCAGCCTTACCAGAGGAATCTACGAGCAGTACTTC. Protein: CASSLTRGIYEQYF.

This chain joins TRBV9 and TRBJ1-2; TRBD1 might be the D (5 bases). CDR1 and CDR2 from the germline V gene are SGDLS and YYNGEE. The CDR3 is 14 amino acids. With 4 bases removed from V and 7 bases from J, the gap between germline ends came to 17 bases. The CDR3 DNA reads TGTGCCAGCAGCCCAGGGTTAGGGCTCGGTGGCTACACCTTC. Its protein is CASSPGLGLGGYTF.

This chain connects TRBV14 to TRBJ2-1; 8 nucleotides line up with TRBD2. The CDR3 extends over 16 amino acids. The germline V gene has CDR1 SGHDN and CDR2 FVKESK. The J segment lost 2 bases and the V segment lost 1 base, leaving 4 bases of the junction unmatched. CDR3 nucleotides: TGTGCCAGCAGCCAAGTAGCGGGGATCGCCTACAATGAGCAGTTCTTC. This codes for CASSQVAGIAYNEQFF.

J is TRBJ1-1 and V is TRBV5-6, with D possibly being TRBD1 (6 bases). This CDR3 spans 19 amino acids. Trimming stripped 0 bases from V and 5 bases from J, with 26 bases between. Per the germline V gene, CDR1 is SGHDT and CDR2 is YYEEEE. In nucleotides, the CDR3 is TGTGCCAGCAGCTTGGCCATGGGGGGGCAGGAGTTAGAGGCGACTGAAGCTTTCTTT. It is translated as CASSLAMGGQELEATEAFF.

The J gene is TRBJ2-1, the V gene TRBV20-1; 9 bases are shared with TRBD2. The CDR3 totals 18 residues. CDR1 and CDR2 from the germline V gene are DFQATT and SNEGSKA (reference sequence). Germline trimming cut 3 bases from V and 6 bases from J; bases unmatched to any gene: 18. The CDR3 loop is CSASGGLATSRGGNEQFF. CDR3 sequence (DNA): TGCAGTGCTAGTGGGGGACTAGCCACTTCAAGGGGTGGCAATGAGCAGTTCTTC.

This clone has only a few counts. The chain joins TRBV15 to TRBJ1-5; D is ambiguous. CDR1 is LNHNV, CDR2 YYDKDF, per germline (reference sequence). This CDR3 spans 12 amino acids. Trimming pared 0 bases from V and 9 bases from J, leaving 6 bases between. This CDR3 is CATSRDIWPQHF. The CDR3 bases are TGTGCCACCAGCAGAGATATCTGGCCCCAGCATTTT.

This chain connects TRBV19 to TRBJ2-1; weak D call: TRBD1 (5 bases). The length of the CDR3 is 13 residues. CDR1 is LNHDA and CDR2 is SQIVND in the germline V gene (reference sequence). Trimming pared 7 bases from V and 3 bases from J, leaving 10 bases between. CDR3 region: CASTQENYNEQFF. CDR3 sequence (DNA): TGTGCCAGTACACAGGAAAACTACAATGAGCAGTTCTTC.

This chain uses TRBV10-3 with TRBJ2-3, with TRBD2 as a possible D gene (7 bases). The germline gives CDR1 ENHRY, CDR2 SYGVKD. This CDR3 spans 15 amino acids. V lost 8 bases to trimming and J lost 2 bases, with 17 bases between them. The CDR3: CAIGGDTFATDTQYF. The DNA for the CDR3 is TGTGCCATCGGGGGGGACACCTTTGCCACAGATACGCAGTATTTT.

The DNA for the CDR3 is TGCAGTGCTCCCCGCTACGAGCAGTTCTTC. It translates to CSAPRYEQFF. The genes are TRBV20-1 and TRBJ2-1; no clear D gene. V was shortened by 5 bases and J by 10 bases, with 9 bases between the two germline ends. This CDR3 region has 10 residues. Germline V gene sequence: CDR1 DFQATT, CDR2 SNEGSKA (reference sequence).

The rearrangement uses TRBV15 and TRBJ1-5; a possible D gene is TRBD1 (5 bases). CDR3 length: 15 residues. From germline, CDR1 is LNHNV and CDR2 YYDKDF (reference sequence). Trimming took off 1 base at V and 2 bases at J, with 9 bases between the two ends. DNA for the CDR3: TGTGCCACCAGCAGAGGGGGGGAACGCAATCAGCCCCAGCATTTT. Translation gives CATSRGGERNQPQHF.

The V and J genes are TRBV9 and TRBJ1-1; D perhaps matches TRBD1 (5 bases). Germline loops: CDR1 SGDLS, CDR2 YYNGEE. V shed 4 bases and J shed 1 base, with 17 bases lying between them. CDR3 length: 16 residues. The CDR3 nucleotides are TGTGCCAGCAGCCCTGGGGACGGGGAGGGGAACACTGAAGCTTTCTTT. This translates into CASSPGDGEGNTEAFF. The full variable domain, with the rest looked up from reference TRBV9 and TRBJ1-1, is DSGVTQTPKHLITATGQRVTLRCSPRSGDLSVYWYQQSLDQGLQFLIQYYNGEERAKGNILERFSAQQFPDLHSELNLSSLELGDSALYFCASSPGDGEGNTEAFFGQGTRLTVV.

The CDR3 sequence: CASSQDQGLAGADEQFF. The CDR3 bases are TGTGCCAGCAGCCAAGATCAGGGACTAGCGGGAGCGGATGAGCAGTTCTTC. The gene calls are TRBV4-2 and TRBJ2-1; 14 nucleotides align to TRBD2. Trimming cost V 0 bases and J 8 bases; bases outside gene matches: 6. This CDR3 has 17 amino acids. Germline assignment: CDR1 LGHNA and CDR2 YNFKEQ.